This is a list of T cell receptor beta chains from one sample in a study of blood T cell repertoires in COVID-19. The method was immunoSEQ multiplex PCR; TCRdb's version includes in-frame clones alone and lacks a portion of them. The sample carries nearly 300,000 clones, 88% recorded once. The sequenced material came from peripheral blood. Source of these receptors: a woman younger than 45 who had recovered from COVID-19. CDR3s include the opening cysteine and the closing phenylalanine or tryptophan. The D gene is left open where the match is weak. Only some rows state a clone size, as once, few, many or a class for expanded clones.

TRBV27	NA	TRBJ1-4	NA	TGTGCCAGCAGTTTAAACGGGGGGCGCACTGAAAAACTGTTTTTT	CASSLNGGRTEKLFF
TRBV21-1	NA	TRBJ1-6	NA	TGTGCCAGCAGCGGCCGGGACAGGGTTAATCTGTACTATAATTCACCCCTCCACTTT	CASSGRDRVNLYYNSPLHF
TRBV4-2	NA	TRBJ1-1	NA	TGTGCCAGCAGCCAAGCTAGTTCACAGAACACTGAAGCTTTCTTT	CASSQASSQNTEAFF
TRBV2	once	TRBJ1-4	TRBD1	TGTGCCAGCAGGCCGGGACAGGGGTCTAATGAAAAACTGTTTTTT	CASRPGQGSNEKLFF
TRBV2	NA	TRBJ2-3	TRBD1	TGTGCCAGTGCGAAACAGGGGTTTAGTACAGATACGCAGTATTTT	CASAKQGFSTDTQYF
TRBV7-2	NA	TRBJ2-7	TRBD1	TGTGCCAGCAGCTTAGCCCGGGACAGAAACTACGAGCAGTACTTC	CASSLARDRNYEQYF
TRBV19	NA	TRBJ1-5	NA	TGTGCCAGTAGCCCCGGACAGAACAATCAGCCCCAGCATTTT	CASSPGQNNQPQHF
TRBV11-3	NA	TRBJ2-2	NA	TGTGCCAGCAGCTTGCGCCACACCGGGGAGCTGTTTTTT	CASSLRHTGELFF
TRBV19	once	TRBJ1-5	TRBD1	TGTGCCAGTCGATCCGGGACAGGGGGCTATCAGCCCCAGCATTTT	CASRSGTGGYQPQHF
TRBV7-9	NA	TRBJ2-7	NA	TGTGCCAGCAGCTTAGCGGTCGTTCAGGGGCTCTCCTACGAGCAGTACTTC	CASSLAVVQGLSYEQYF
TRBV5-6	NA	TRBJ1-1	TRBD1	TGTGCCAGCAGCTTGGTGGGACAGCCCTATACTGAAGCTTTCTTT	CASSLVGQPYTEAFF
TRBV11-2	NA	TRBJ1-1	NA	TGTGCCAGCAGCCCCTCAGGGACTGAAGCTTTCTTT	CASSPSGTEAFF
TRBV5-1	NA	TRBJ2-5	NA	TGCGCCAGCAGCTTGTCGACCCAGGGGCGGGAGACCCAGTACTTC	CASSLSTQGRETQYF
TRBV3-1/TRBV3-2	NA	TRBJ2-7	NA	TGTGCCAGCAGCCAGACGCACAGGGATTCCTCCTACGAGCAGTACTTC	CASSQTHRDSSYEQYF
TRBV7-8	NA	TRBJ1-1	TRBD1	TGTGCCAGCAGCCTACAGGGGGCTGGAGGAACTGAAGCTTTCTTT	CASSLQGAGGTEAFF
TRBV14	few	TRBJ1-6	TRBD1	TGTGCCAGCAGCCTATGGACAGGGATCGGCTCCTATAATTCACCCCTCCACTTT	CASSLWTGIGSYNSPLHF
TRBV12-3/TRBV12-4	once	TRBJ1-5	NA	TGTGCCAGCAGTCCGGGGGGCAATCAGCCCCAGCATTTT	CASSPGGNQPQHF
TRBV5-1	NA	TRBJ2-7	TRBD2	TGCGCCAGCAGCCGCGGGGCCAGGGAGGGGCAGTACTTC	CASSRGAREGQYF
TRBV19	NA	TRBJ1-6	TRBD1	TGTGCCAGTAGTCCACGGGACAGCTCCTATAATTCACCCCTCCACTTT	CASSPRDSSYNSPLHF
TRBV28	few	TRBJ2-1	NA	TGTGCCAGCAGTTTACCCGAGTTCCCCTTATTCAGTTCGGACACGAGCTCCTACAATGAGCAGTTCTTC	CASSLPEFPLFSSDTSSYNEQFF
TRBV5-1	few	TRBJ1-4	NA	TGCGCCAGCAGCTTGTATCAAATGGAGGGCCATGAAAAACTGTTTTTT	CASSLYQMEGHEKLFF
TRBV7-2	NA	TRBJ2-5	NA	TGTGCCAGCAGCTTAGCCGGGGGAAGAGGGACCCAGTACTTC	CASSLAGGRGTQYF
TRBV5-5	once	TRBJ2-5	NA	TGTACCAGCAGCTTGGATCGACAACCCCAAGAGACCCAGTACTTC	CTSSLDRQPQETQYF
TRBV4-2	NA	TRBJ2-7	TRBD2	TGTGCCAGCAGCCAAGGTAGCGGGGGTCGCCACGAGCAGTACTTC	CASSQGSGGRHEQYF
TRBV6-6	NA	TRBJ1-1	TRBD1	TGTGCCAGCAGACACAGGGGGTCGTACGACACTGAAGCTTTCTTT	CASRHRGSYDTEAFF
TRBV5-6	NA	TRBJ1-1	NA	TGTGCCAGCAGCTTACTTGGGGCGCCGAACACTGAAGCTTTCTTT	CASSLLGAPNTEAFF
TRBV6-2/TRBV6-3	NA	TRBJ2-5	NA	TGTGCCAGCAGCTCTCTGCGGGCCGAGACCCAGTACTTC	CASSSLRAETQYF
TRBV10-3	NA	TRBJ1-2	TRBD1	TGTGCCATCAGTGAGTCGGAGGGGACAGGCTTCCAGGGCTACACCTTC	CAISESEGTGFQGYTF
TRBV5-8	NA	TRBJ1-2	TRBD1	TGTGCCAGCAGCCCCAGGACAGGGGACCGTTTCTATGGCTACACCTTC	CASSPRTGDRFYGYTF
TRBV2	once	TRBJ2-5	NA	TGTGCCAGCAGTGAATGGCTACACGAGGGTGGGGAGACCCAGTACTTC	CASSEWLHEGGETQYF
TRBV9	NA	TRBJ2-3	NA	TGTGCCAGCAGCTCTAGACTAAGGGGGGGAGGCATCGATACGCAGTATTTT	CASSSRLRGGGIDTQYF
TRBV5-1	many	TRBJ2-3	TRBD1	TGCGCCAGCAGCCCGGGACAGGGAACAGATACGCAGTATTTT	CASSPGQGTDTQYF
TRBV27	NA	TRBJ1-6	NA	TGTGCCAGCAAACCGGGATCTTATAATTCACCCCTCCACTTT	CASKPGSYNSPLHF
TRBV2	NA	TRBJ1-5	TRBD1	TGTGCCAGCAGCGAGGAGACAGGGAGCAATCAGCCCCAGCATTTT	CASSEETGSNQPQHF
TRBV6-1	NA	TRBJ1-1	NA	TGTGCCAGCAGTGAACTTGTGGCAGGCCGGTATTTTTTT	CASSELVAGRYFF
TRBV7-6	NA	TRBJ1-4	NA	TGTGCCAGCAGCTTAGGTGGGGGCACCTCAACTAATGAAAAACTGTTTTTT	CASSLGGGTSTNEKLFF
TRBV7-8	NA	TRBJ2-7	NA	TGTGCCAGCAGCAAACGAAAAAGGGGTTCCTACGAGCAGTACTTC	CASSKRKRGSYEQYF
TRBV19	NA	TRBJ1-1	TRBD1	TGTGCCAGTACGTTCACAGGGGGATGGCAAGCTGAAGCTTTCTTT	CASTFTGGWQAEAFF
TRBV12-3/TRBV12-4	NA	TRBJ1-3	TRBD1	TGTGCCAGCAGTACCCGGGACAGGGAGGGGTATTTT	CASSTRDREGYF
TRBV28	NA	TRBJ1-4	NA	TGTGCCACCATGGAGCATTCAACTAATGAAAAACTGTTTTTT	CATMEHSTNEKLFF
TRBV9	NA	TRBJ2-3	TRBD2	TGTGCCAGCAGCCCAACTAGCGGGGTCACAGATACGCAGTATTTT	CASSPTSGVTDTQYF